Given below is one TCR beta chain in context. One entry per CDR3 protein results from TCRdb running MiXCR on the RACE reads. Of more than 95,000 distinct CDR3 sequences listed, 27% are singletons. The record originates from a study of human T cells and chemical hapten exposure. Time point reported: patch test 3, about 24 weeks after DPC sensitization. Sample treatment: therapeutic diphenylcyclopropenone sensitization with weekly scalp DPC. Blood sampling occurred before each patch-test application. This material consisted of whole blood, taken in connection with sensitization to the hapten diphenylcyclopropenone (DPC). The clonotype was recovered from a man aged 35 to 55 with alopecia areata. Some clones in this sample may be carry-over from other donors' samples.

This CDR3 is CASSLTSGRTDTQYF. In nucleotides, the CDR3 is TGTGCCAGCAGCCTCACTAGCGGGAGAACAGATACGCAGTATTTT. This chain uses TRBV4-2 with TRBJ2-3, with 11 nucleotides matching TRBD2. V lost 4 bases, J lost 3 bases, and 3 bases stayed unmatched. The CDR3 is 15 residues long. The V gene's germline CDR1 is LGHNA and CDR2 YNFKEQ.